These T cell receptor beta chains were read from a single sample in a study of blood T cell repertoires in COVID-19. Using immunoSEQ multiplex PCR, the repertoire was profiled, and TCRdb retains in-frame clones only, with some absent. The data show almost 250,000 clones, around nine tenths seen once. Sequencing input: PBMCs or T cells enriched from blood (not recorded which). The receptors derive from a woman aged 45-59 years who had recovered from COVID-19. CDR3s include the opening cysteine and the closing phenylalanine or tryptophan. The D gene is left open where the match is weak. Only part of the rows carry a size: once, few, many, or a class if the clone is expanded.

TRBD2 | TRBJ2-1 | TRBV4-2 | few | TGTGCCAGCAGCCCAGAGGGACTAGCGGGAAACAATGAGCAGTTCTTC | CASSPEGLAGNNEQFF
TRBD1 | TRBJ1-2 | TRBV4-1 | NA | TGCGCCAGCAGCCAGACGTCCACAGGGGATGTCCATGGCTACACCTTC | CASSQTSTGDVHGYTF
TRBD1 | TRBJ2-1 | TRBV24-1 | NA | TGTGCCACCAGTGACGCGGGACAGGGCTACAATGAGCAGTTCTTC | CATSDAGQGYNEQFF
NA | TRBJ1-2 | TRBV6-1 | NA | TGTGCCAGCAGTGACGGGGGCTATGGCTACACCTTC | CASSDGGYGYTF
TRBD2 | TRBJ2-2 | TRBV6-1 | NA | TGTGCCAGCAGTGTCTCAAGGGCGGGAGGGTTCACCGGGGAGCTGTTTTTT | CASSVSRAGGFTGELFF
TRBD2 | TRBJ2-3 | TRBV5-1 | few | TGCGCCAGCAGCCCACTTAGCGGGCGCACAGATACGCAGTATTTT | CASSPLSGRTDTQYF
TRBD2 | TRBJ2-7 | TRBV14 | NA | TGTGCCAGCAGCCAACTAGCGGGGGCGGGGTACGAGCAGTACTTC | CASSQLAGAGYEQYF
TRBD1 | TRBJ2-5 | TRBV9 | few | TGTGCCAGCAGCGTGGGACAGGGGATCCAAGAGACCCAGTACTTC | CASSVGQGIQETQYF
NA | TRBJ2-1 | TRBV5-1 | NA | TGCGCCAGCAGCTTGGCCGCTGTGGGGGGCTCCTACAATGAGCAGTTCTTC | CASSLAAVGGSYNEQFF
NA | TRBJ1-6 | TRBV2 | NA | TGTGCCAGCAGTGAACTGGCACCCCATAATTCACCCCTCCACTTT | CASSELAPHNSPLHF
NA | TRBJ2-1 | TRBV6-5 | NA | TGTGCCAGCAGACACTACAATGAGCAGTTCTTC | CASRHYNEQFF
NA | TRBJ2-1 | TRBV5-1 | NA | TGCGCCAGCAGCAACGGACAGAGCTCCTACAATGAGCAGTTCTTC | CASSNGQSSYNEQFF
TRBD1 | TRBJ1-2 | TRBV29-1 | NA | TGCAGCGAGGTCGCCCGGACAGGAAACTATGGCTACACCTTC | CSEVARTGNYGYTF
TRBD2 | TRBJ2-7 | TRBV15 | NA | TGTGCCACCAGCAGATCGGGGGGGAGGGCAGCTTCCTACGAGCAGTACTTC | CATSRSGGRAASYEQYF
TRBD1 | TRBJ1-2 | TRBV5-5 | NA | TGTGCCAGCAGCTTGCTTGGTACAGGGGAAGTGGGCTATGGCTACACCTTC | CASSLLGTGEVGYGYTF
NA | TRBJ2-5 | TRBV7-9 | NA | TGTGCCAGCAGCTTAGGAGTGACCGGGACGAGGGGGGAGACCCAGTACTTC | CASSLGVTGTRGETQYF
TRBD1 | TRBJ2-5 | TRBV9 | NA | TGTGCCAGCAGCGCAACGGACAGGGTCCTAGGGGAGACCCAGTACTTC | CASSATDRVLGETQYF
NA | TRBJ1-1 | TRBV30 | NA | TGTGCCTGGCACAGAGACCTGAACACTGAAGCTTTCTTT | CAWHRDLNTEAFF
NA | TRBJ1-5 | TRBV5-1 | NA | TGCGCCAGCAGCCCGCAGGGCGCCGACAATCAGCCCCAGCATTTT | CASSPQGADNQPQHF
NA | TRBJ1-1 | TRBV19 | NA | TGTGCCAGTAGTCTCTCCCTCGGGAGTCCTGGAGCTTTCTTT | CASSLSLGSPGAFF
TRBD1 | TRBJ2-3 | TRBV5-1 | once | TGCGCCAGCAGCAAAGACAGGGGTGGGGGCACAGATACGCAGTATTTT | CASSKDRGGGTDTQYF
TRBD2 | TRBJ2-5 | TRBV28 | NA | TGTGCCAGCAGTTTAGGTAGCGGGAGGCCGGGGGAGACCCAGTACTTC | CASSLGSGRPGETQYF
TRBD1 | TRBJ1-4 | TRBV20-1 | NA | TGCAGTGCCAGTTCCGGGACAGGGGATGCAACTAATGAAAAACTGTTTTTT | CSASSGTGDATNEKLFF
NA | TRBJ1-5 | TRBV18 | NA | TGTGCCAGCTCACTTGCAGATAGCAATCAGCCCCAGCATTTT | CASSLADSNQPQHF
TRBD2 | TRBJ2-3 | TRBV18 | NA | TGTGCCAGCTCACCTTATGCTAGCGGGGGGAGCACAGATACGCAGTATTTT | CASSPYASGGSTDTQYF
TRBD1 | TRBJ2-5 | TRBV6-5 | NA | TGTGCCAGCAGTCCAGACAGGGGGAGGAGAGAGACCCAGTACTTC | CASSPDRGRRETQYF
NA | TRBJ2-1 | TRBV12-3/TRBV12-4 | once | TGTGCCAGCAGGGCAGGGGGGTACAATGAGCAGTTCTTC | CASRAGGYNEQFF
NA | TRBJ2-6 | TRBV27 | NA | TGTGCCAGCGCTGGGGGGACCCTGGAGGAGGGATTAACTGGGGCCAACGTCCTGACTTTC | CASAGGTLEEGLTGANVLTF
TRBD2 | TRBJ2-3 | TRBV6-2/TRBV6-3 | NA | TGTGCCAGCAGTTACTCCGGACTAGCGGGGCATCGAGATACGCAGTATTTT | CASSYSGLAGHRDTQYF
TRBD1 | TRBJ2-5 | TRBV27 | NA | TGTGCCAGCAGAAGCAGGGGGCGGGAGACCCAGTACTTC | CASRSRGRETQYF
TRBD2 | TRBJ2-7 | TRBV18 | NA | TGTGCCAGCTCACCCCAACCGGGACTAGCGGGGGTAAGGGACGAGCAGTACTTC | CASSPQPGLAGVRDEQYF
TRBD2 | TRBJ2-3 | TRBV15 | NA | TGTGCCACCAGCAGGGGACTAGCGGGAGGTACTAGCACAGATACGCAGTATTTT | CATSRGLAGGTSTDTQYF
NA | TRBJ2-6 | TRBV7-6 | NA | TGTGCCAGCAGCCCCGGTGCGCTTGGGGCCAACGTCCTGACTTTC | CASSPGALGANVLTF
TRBD1 | TRBJ2-7 | TRBV6-5 | NA | TGTGCCAGCAGTTATTCAACCGGGACAGGGTCCTACGAGCAGTACTTC | CASSYSTGTGSYEQYF
TRBD1 | TRBJ1-6 | TRBV28 | NA | TGTGCCAGCAGTTTATCGGGGACAGATTCACCCCTCCACTTT | CASSLSGTDSPLHF
TRBD2 | TRBJ2-1 | TRBV9 | once | TGTGCCAGCAGCTTGACTAGCGACAAATACAATGAGCAGTTCTTC | CASSLTSDKYNEQFF